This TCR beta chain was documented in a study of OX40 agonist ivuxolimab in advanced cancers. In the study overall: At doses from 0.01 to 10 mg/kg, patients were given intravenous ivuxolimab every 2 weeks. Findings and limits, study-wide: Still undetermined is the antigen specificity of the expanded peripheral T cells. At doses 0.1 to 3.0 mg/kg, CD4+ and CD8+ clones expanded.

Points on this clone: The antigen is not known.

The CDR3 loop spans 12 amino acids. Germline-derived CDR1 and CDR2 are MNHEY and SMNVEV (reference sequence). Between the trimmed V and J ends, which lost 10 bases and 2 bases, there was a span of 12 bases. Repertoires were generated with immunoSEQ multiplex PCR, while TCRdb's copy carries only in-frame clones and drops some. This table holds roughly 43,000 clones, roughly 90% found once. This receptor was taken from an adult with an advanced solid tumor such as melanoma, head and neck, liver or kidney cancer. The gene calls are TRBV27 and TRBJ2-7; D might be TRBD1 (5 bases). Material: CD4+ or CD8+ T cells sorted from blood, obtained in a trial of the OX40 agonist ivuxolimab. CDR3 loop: CATIAGTYEQYF. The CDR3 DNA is TGTGCCACCATTGCAGGGACCTACGAGCAGTACTTC.